This T cell receptor (beta chain) was obtained from a study of early T cells in non-severe SARS-CoV-2 infection (dated by TCRdb to the early 2020s). Study-level background: Because TCR sequencing relied on bulk RNA taken from unsorted whole blood, pairing of alpha and beta chains was not possible. What the work shows at the level of the full study, not this receptor alone: Matching against VDJdb was skewed toward anti-spike CD8 responses, likely underestimated virus-specific expansions, and missed private and CD4 specificities.

This was a case-control study nested in a cohort of healthcare workers in London, UK, who had nasopharyngeal swab PCR tests and blood samples taken every week. Healthcare workers were recruited between 23 and 31 March 2020, during the week of the UK lockdown, and were followed weekly for up to roughly 15 weeks. Deletion took 1 base off V and 8 bases off J, with a span of 3 bases between the germline ends. The germline V gene (reference sequence) sets CDR1 to LGHDT and CDR2 to YNNKEL. Including the terminal cysteine and phenylalanine, the CDR3 comprises 11 residues. Only the CDR3 DNA stays, 33 bases, in frame from base 1. The library was generated by 5' RACE. TCRdb records NextSeq 500 as the sequencer. The TCR library protocol attached unique molecular identifiers to individual cDNA molecules to correct for sequencing error and PCR bias. Both TCR alpha and beta chains were sequenced, and tight co-correlation was observed between alpha and beta sequence abundances in each sample. Concerning the study's data processing: Decombinator V4 was used to annotate the V gene, J gene and CDR3 of the TCR sequences. TCRs were defined as expanded if a significant change between any two time points was detected under a Poisson model with p below 0.0001. TCR abundances were normalised to the total number of TCRs sequenced per sample and were expressed as counts per million. MAIT TCRs were defined by TRAV1-2 paired with TRAJ12, TRAJ20 or TRAJ33, and iNKT TCRs by TRAV10 paired with TRAJ18. VDJdb, accessed 1 November 2021, was searched for CMV, EBV and SARS-CoV-2 annotated TCRs, excluding TCRs annotated for multiple antigens. The public sequencing data were trimmed at Q25 with fastp and processed into clonotypes with MiXCR by TCRdb, which kept only in-frame beta chains. Every CDR3 protein is listed once, alongside the most common genes and DNA of its rows. TCRdb, not the authors, supplied the V and J calls. The sample includes about 77,000 distinct CDR3 sequences, with approximately 9.1% observed a single time. The ten largest make up 4.5% to 5% of the sample.

This clonotype was detected only once. There is no known antigen for this receptor. No base quality information exists; no much larger clone differs at one position. Evidence from one read is weak. This chain joins TRBV3-1 to TRBJ2-1; the D gene is not confidently resolved. The sequencing input was whole blood. This clonotype was sampled from an adult who was a healthcare worker with PCR-confirmed SARS-CoV-2 infection or an uninfected control (not recorded which). The CDR3 region reads CASSQVYEQFF. DNA sequence: TGTGCCAGCAGCCAAGTTTATGAGCAGTTCTTC.